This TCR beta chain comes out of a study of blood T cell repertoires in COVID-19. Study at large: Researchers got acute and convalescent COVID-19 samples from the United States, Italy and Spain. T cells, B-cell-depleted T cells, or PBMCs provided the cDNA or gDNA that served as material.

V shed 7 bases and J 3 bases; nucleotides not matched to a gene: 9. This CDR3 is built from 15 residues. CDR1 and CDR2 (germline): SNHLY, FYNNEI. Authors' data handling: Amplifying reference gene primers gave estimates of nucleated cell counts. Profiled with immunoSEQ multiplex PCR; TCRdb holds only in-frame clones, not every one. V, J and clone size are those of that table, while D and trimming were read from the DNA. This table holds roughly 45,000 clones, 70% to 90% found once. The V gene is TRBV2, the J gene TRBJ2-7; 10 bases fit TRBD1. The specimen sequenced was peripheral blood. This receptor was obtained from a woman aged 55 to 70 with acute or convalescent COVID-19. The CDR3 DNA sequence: TGTGCCAGCAAGACGGACAGGGGGGGCTTCTACGAGCAGTACTTC. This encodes CASKTDRGGFYEQYF.